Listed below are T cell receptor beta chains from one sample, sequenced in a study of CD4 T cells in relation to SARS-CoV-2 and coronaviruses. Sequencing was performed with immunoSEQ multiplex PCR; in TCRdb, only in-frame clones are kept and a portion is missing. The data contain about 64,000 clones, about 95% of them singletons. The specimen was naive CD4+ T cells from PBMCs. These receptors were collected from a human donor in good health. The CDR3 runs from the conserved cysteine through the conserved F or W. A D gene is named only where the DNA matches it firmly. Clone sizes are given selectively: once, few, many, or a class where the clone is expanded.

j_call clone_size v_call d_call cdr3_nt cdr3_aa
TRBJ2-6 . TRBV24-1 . TGTGCCACCAGTGGAGGAGGGACTGGGGCCAACGTCCTGACTTTC CATSGGGTGANVLTF
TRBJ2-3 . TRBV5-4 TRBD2 TGTGCCAGCAGCTTACGCGGGAGCTATCGCACAGATACGCAGTATTTT CASSLRGSYRTDTQYF
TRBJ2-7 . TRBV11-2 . TGTGCCAGCAGCTTAGCAAGGGTGGGTGGCGAGCAGTACTTC CASSLARVGGEQYF
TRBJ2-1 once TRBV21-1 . TGTGCCAGCAGCAAGGTCGGGACAGGAGACAATGAGCAGTTCTTC CASSKVGTGDNEQFF
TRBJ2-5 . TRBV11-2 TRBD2 TGTGCCAGCAGCTTAAACCCAGCGGGGACCCAAGAGACCCAGTACTTC CASSLNPAGTQETQYF
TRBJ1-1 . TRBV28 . TGTGCCACCAGAGGGGTTTCTGAAGCTTTCTTT CATRGVSEAFF
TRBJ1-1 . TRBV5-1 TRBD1 TGCGCCAGCAGCCTCTTTAAGACAGGGGGGCACACTGAAGCTTTCTTT CASSLFKTGGHTEAFF
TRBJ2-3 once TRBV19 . TGTGCCAGTAGTATAGGGGGGGTACCCCCCCCAGATACGCAGTATTTT CASSIGGVPPPDTQYF
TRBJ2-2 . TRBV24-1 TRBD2 TGTGCCACCAGTGACCCACTTAGCGGGAGGGGCGGGGAGCTGTTTTTT CATSDPLSGRGGELFF
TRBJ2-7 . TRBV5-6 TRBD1 TGTGCCAGCAGCTTGGAGGGACAGGGCCGCTACGAGCAGTACTTC CASSLEGQGRYEQYF
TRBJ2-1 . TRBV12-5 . TGTGCTAGTGGTTTGTGCACCCCAATTATCACCTACAATGAGCAGTTCTTC CASGLCTPIITYNEQFF
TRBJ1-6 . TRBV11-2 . TGTGCCAGCAGCTTAGGCAGTAATTCACCCCTCCACTTT CASSLGSNSPLHF
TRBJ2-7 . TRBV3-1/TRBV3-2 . TGTGCCAGCAGCCAAGATTTAGGGGCTCGCGAGCAGTACTTC CASSQDLGAREQYF
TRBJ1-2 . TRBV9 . TGTGCCAGCAGCGTTACCCGGGACCCAGTCGGGGGGTATGGCTACACCTTC CASSVTRDPVGGYGYTF
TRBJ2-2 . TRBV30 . TGTGCCTGGAGCTCATGGGCGAAGAACACCGGGGAGCTGTTTTTT CAWSSWAKNTGELFF
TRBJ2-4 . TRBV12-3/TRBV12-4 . TGTGCCAGCAGGCTAGCCAAAAACATTCAGTACTTC CASRLAKNIQYF
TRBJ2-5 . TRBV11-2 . TGTGCCAGCAGTCACCGGGCGGCTCAAGAGACCCAGTACTTC CASSHRAAQETQYF
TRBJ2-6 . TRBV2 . TGTGCCAGCCAGGGCACTGGGGCCAACGTCCTGACTTTC CASQGTGANVLTF
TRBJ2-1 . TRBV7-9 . TGTGCCAGCAGTCCCGAATCTAGCACCCACAATGAGCAGTTCTTC CASSPESSTHNEQFF
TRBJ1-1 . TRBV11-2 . TGTGCCAGCAGCTTAGCTTGGAACACTGAAGCTTTCTTT CASSLAWNTEAFF
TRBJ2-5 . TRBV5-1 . TGCGCCAGCAGGCTTGAGAGAGAGACCCAGTACTTC CASRLERETQYF
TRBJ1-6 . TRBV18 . TGTGCCAGCTCACCACAAGGGGCGGTAGCCGTAAGGGGGTCACCCCTCCACTTT CASSPQGAVAVRGSPLHF
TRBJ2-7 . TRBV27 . TGTGCCAGCAGTTTATCCCGGGTTGCCTACGAGCAGTACTTC CASSLSRVAYEQYF
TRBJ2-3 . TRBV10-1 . TGCGCCAGCGCCGCCGGGACTAGCACAGATACGCAGTATTTT CASAAGTSTDTQYF
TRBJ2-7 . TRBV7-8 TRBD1 TGTGCCAGCAGCTTAGTCGCGGACAGGGGGCCCTACGAGCAGTACTTC CASSLVADRGPYEQYF
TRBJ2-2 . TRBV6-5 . TGTGCCAGCAGTTACGCCCAGAGGAACACCGGGGAGCTGTTTTTT CASSYAQRNTGELFF
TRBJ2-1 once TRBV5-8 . TGTGCCAGCACCCAGAAGGACGGGCGTGAGCAGTTCTTC CASTQKDGREQFF
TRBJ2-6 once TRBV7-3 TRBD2 TGTGCCAGCAGCTCCCGTGGGAGGGTGTCAGGGGCCAACGTCCTGACTTTC CASSSRGRVSGANVLTF
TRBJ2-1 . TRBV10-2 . TGCGCCAGCAGTGAGACAGGGCGCAACAATGAGCAGTTCTTC CASSETGRNNEQFF
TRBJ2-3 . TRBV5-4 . TGTGCCAGCAGGCCGCCCGGCGATACGCAGTATTTT CASRPPGDTQYF
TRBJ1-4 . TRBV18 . TGTGCCAGCTCACCACGGGACGGTTATGAAAAACTGTTTTTT CASSPRDGYEKLFF
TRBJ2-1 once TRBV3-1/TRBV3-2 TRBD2 TGTGCCAGCAGCCCGACATACGGACTAGCGGGGTCCTACAATGAGCAGTTCTTC CASSPTYGLAGSYNEQFF
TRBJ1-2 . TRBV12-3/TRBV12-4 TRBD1 TGTGCCAGCAGGACGACAGGGAGGTCTGGCTACACCTTC CASRTTGRSGYTF
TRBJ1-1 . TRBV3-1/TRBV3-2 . TGTGCCAGCAGCCAGTTGTCGGGGAACACTGAAGCTTTCTTT CASSQLSGNTEAFF
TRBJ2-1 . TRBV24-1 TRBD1 TGTGCCACCAGGAAAAACGAACAGGGGGCTTTGGACAATGAGCAGTTCTTC CATRKNEQGALDNEQFF
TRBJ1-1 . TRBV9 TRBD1 TGTGCCAGCAGCGCGGGGGGGACAGGGCGTTCTGAAGCTTTCTTT CASSAGGTGRSEAFF
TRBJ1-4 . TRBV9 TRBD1 TGTGCCAGCAGCTCCCGACAGGGTAATGAAAAACTGTTTTTT CASSSRQGNEKLFF
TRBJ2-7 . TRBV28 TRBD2 TGTGCCAGCAGTTTCGCGGGAGGGCGCTACGAGCAGTACTTC CASSFAGGRYEQYF
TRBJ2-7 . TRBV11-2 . TGTGCCAGCAGCCAAACAGGGCATTCGGAGTACGAGCAGTACTTC CASSQTGHSEYEQYF
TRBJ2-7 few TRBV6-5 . TGTGCCAGCAGTTCGAGGGGGGGGTACGAGCAGTACTTC CASSSRGGYEQYF
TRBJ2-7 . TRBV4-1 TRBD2 TGCGCCAGCACCCAAGGCCTAGCGGTCCCCTACGAGCAGTACTTC CASTQGLAVPYEQYF
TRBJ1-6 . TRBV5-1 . TGCGCCAGCAGCTTGGCGCCACAAGCGACTAATTCACCCCTCCACTTT CASSLAPQATNSPLHF
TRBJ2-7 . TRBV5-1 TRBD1 TGCGCCAGCAGCTTGGGTGGGACAGGGGATTACTACGAGCAGTACTTC CASSLGGTGDYYEQYF
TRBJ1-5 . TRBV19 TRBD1 TGTGCCAGTGTTGGACAGGGGGCCAGCAATCAGCCCCAGCATTTT CASVGQGASNQPQHF
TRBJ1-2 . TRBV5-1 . TGCGCCAGCAGCTTAGGACTGATCACTAACTATGGCTACACCTTC CASSLGLITNYGYTF
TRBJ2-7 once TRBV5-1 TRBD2 TGCGCCAGCAGCTTCCAAAGCGGGAGTGTCGACGAGCAGTACTTC CASSFQSGSVDEQYF
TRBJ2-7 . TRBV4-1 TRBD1 TGCGCCAGCAGCCAAGTCCTGTCGGGGACAGGGGGGTCCCACGAGCAGTACTTC CASSQVLSGTGGSHEQYF
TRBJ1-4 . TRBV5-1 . TGCGCCAGCAGCTCCACAGGGTCTTATAATGAAAAACTGTTTTTT CASSSTGSYNEKLFF